Listed below are T cell receptor beta chains from one sample, sequenced in a study of CD8 T cells in ankylosing spondylitis. A single record per CDR3 protein comes from TCRdb applying MiXCR to the 5' RACE reads. In the table there are approximately 260,000 distinct CDR3 sequences, about 18% of which are singletons. The sample was blood, either unsorted or a sorted T cell fraction (not recorded which). The receptors were gathered from a male donor with ankylosing spondylitis or in good health (not recorded which). Both conserved end residues are part of each CDR3. The D gene is left open where the match is weak. A row's size may be missing; if present it is once, few, many or a size class.

D	V	size	J	CDR3	DNA
NA	TRBV6-5	NA	TRBJ2-3	CASLRDTDTDTQYF	TGTGCCAGCCTCCGGGACACCGACACAGATACGCAGTATTTT
NA	TRBV20-1	NA	TRBJ2-5	CSARVSAGQETQYF	TGCAGTGCTAGAGTGTCGGCAGGCCAAGAGACCCAGTACTTC
NA	TRBV19	many	TRBJ2-7	CASNRNGAGTYEQYF	TGTGCCAGTAATCGAAACGGGGCCGGAACCTACGAGCAGTACTTC
NA	TRBV10-3	NA	TRBJ2-7	CAISESQGVTYEQYF	TGTGCCATCAGTGAGTCGCAGGGTGTAACCTACGAGCAGTACTTC
NA	TRBV5-5	NA	TRBJ2-7	CASSRKQGPYEQYF	TGTGCCAGCAGTCGGAAACAGGGTCCCTACGAGCAGTACTTC
NA	TRBV29-1	many	TRBJ2-7	CSVEGLGGEVYEQYF	TGCAGCGTTGAAGGACTAGGGGGGGAAGTCTACGAGCAGTACTTC
NA	TRBV29-1	few	TRBJ2-1	CSGFGPLSGEQFF	TGCAGCGGATTCGGGCCCCTAAGCGGGGAGCAGTTCTTC
NA	TRBV7-9	NA	TRBJ2-5	CASSLVGPQETQYF	TGTGCCAGCAGCTTAGTTGGTCCACAAGAGACCCAGTACTTC
TRBD2	TRBV12-3/TRBV12-4	NA	TRBJ2-5	CACSLGLDRLAVGETQYF	TGTGCCTGCAGTTTAGGGCTCGATAGGCTAGCGGTAGGAGAGACCCAGTACTTC
NA	TRBV29-1	NA	TRBJ2-7	CSVAGRPNVHEQYF	TGCAGCGTTGCTGGGCGTCCGAACGTACACGAGCAGTACTTC
NA	TRBV12-3/TRBV12-4	few	TRBJ1-1	CASSLAGQNTEAFF	TGTGCCAGCAGTTTAGCTGGACAGAACACTGAAGCTTTCTTT
TRBD1	TRBV6-2/TRBV6-3	NA	TRBJ1-5	CASSRSTGSNQPQHF	TGTGCCAGCAGTCGGTCGACAGGGAGCAATCAGCCCCAGCATTTT
NA	TRBV12-3/TRBV12-4	few	TRBJ2-5	CASSPALAGETQYF	TGTGCCAGCAGTCCCGCCCTAGCAGGCGAGACCCAGTACTTC
NA	TRBV7-9	NA	TRBJ2-5	CASSSGRRQETQYF	TGTGCCAGCAGCTCGGGACGGCGCCAAGAGACCCAGTACTTC
NA	TRBV6-5	many	TRBJ2-2	CASSYSVQGGTGELFF	TGTGCCAGCAGTTACTCGGTCCAGGGCGGCACCGGGGAGCTGTTTTTT
NA	TRBV7-3	few	TRBJ2-2	CASSLTVAGNTGELFF	TGTGCCAGCAGCTTAACGGTGGCGGGGAACACCGGGGAGCTGTTTTTT
TRBD1	TRBV20-1	few	TRBJ2-1	CSAERDREENEQFF	TGCAGTGCTGAACGGGACAGGGAAGAGAATGAGCAGTTCTTC
NA	TRBV7-9	few	TRBJ2-3	CASSRGGQISTDTQYF	TGTGCCAGCAGCAGGGGGGGGCAAATTAGCACAGATACGCAGTATTTT
NA	TRBV27	NA	TRBJ2-1	CASSLNGGERFF	TGTGCCAGCAGTTTGAACGGGGGCGAGCGGTTCTTC
NA	TRBV5-1	few	TRBJ2-7	CASSFPEASSYEQYF	TGCGCCAGCAGCTTCCCGGAAGCGAGCTCCTACGAGCAGTACTTC
TRBD1	TRBV12-3/TRBV12-4	many	TRBJ2-5	CASRKQGLQETQYF	TGTGCCAGCAGAAAACAGGGGCTTCAAGAGACCCAGTACTTC
NA	TRBV28	NA	TRBJ2-2	CASSFSQNTGELFF	TGTGCCAGCAGTTTCAGCCAGAACACCGGGGAGCTGTTTTTT
NA	TRBV4-1	few	TRBJ2-7	CASSQERTAYEQYF	TGCGCCAGCAGCCAAGAGAGGACAGCCTACGAGCAGTACTTC
TRBD1	TRBV27	many	TRBJ2-7	CASGQGSEQYF	TGTGCCAGCGGACAGGGTTCCGAGCAGTACTTC
NA	TRBV12-3/TRBV12-4	few	TRBJ2-2	CAISPAGTNTGELFF	TGTGCCATTAGCCCTGCCGGAACGAACACCGGGGAGCTGTTTTTT
NA	TRBV29-1	NA	TRBJ2-2	CSVLGINTGELFF	TGCAGCGTTCTAGGGATAAACACCGGGGAGCTGTTTTTT
NA	TRBV11-2	few	TRBJ2-1	CASSPSPQSSYNEQFF	TGTGCCAGCAGCCCCAGTCCCCAGAGCTCCTACAATGAGCAGTTCTTC
TRBD2	TRBV9	NA	TRBJ2-1	CASSVGSGNNEQFF	TGTGCCAGCAGCGTAGGGAGCGGGAACAATGAGCAGTTCTTC
NA	TRBV5-1	many	TRBJ1-4	CASSLIEGELFF	TGCGCCAGCAGCTTGATCGAGGGGGAACTGTTTTTT